This entry lists 15 T cell receptor beta chains sequenced from one sample in a study of blood T cell repertoires in COVID-19. Method: immunoSEQ multiplex PCR; TCRdb's copy keeps in-frame clones and lacks some. The repertoire holds about 260,000 clones, with 83% as singletons. Material: peripheral blood. These receptors were taken from a man aged 60 to 75 who had recovered from COVID-19.

The V gene is TRBV11-2, the J gene TRBJ2-2, with D unresolved. Looked up from germline, CDR1 is SGHAT and CDR2 is FQNNGV. This CDR3 spans 16 amino acids. Trimming removed 1 base from V and 2 bases from J, with 11 bases in between. The CDR3 loop reads CASSLGLRPNTGELFF. The DNA of the CDR3 is TGTGCCAGCAGCTTAGGACTCCGCCCCAACACCGGGGAGCTGTTTTTT.

This chain connects TRBV5-1 to TRBJ1-1, with D maybe TRBD1 (6 bases). The CDR3 sequence is 16 residues long. In germline, CDR1 is SGHRS, CDR2 YFSETQ. The V gene lost 0 bases and the J gene lost 7 bases, with 19 bases spanning the gap. Written as DNA, the CDR3 is TGCGCCAGCAGCTTGGTTGGGGGCCCACTTAGGAGTGAAGCTTTCTTT. This translates into CASSLVGGPLRSEAFF.

V usage is TRBV5-1 and J usage is TRBJ2-7; 11 nucleotides match TRBD1. The V and J ends lost 5 bases and 2 bases, in that order; junction bases with no gene match: 3. CDR1 SGHRS and CDR2 YFSETQ come from the germline V gene. This CDR3 is 14 amino acids long. The CDR3 loop is CASRTGQGAYEQYF. The CDR3 nucleotides are TGCGCCAGCAGGACGGGACAGGGGGCCTACGAGCAGTACTTC.

The chain carries TRBV5-1 and TRBJ1-1; D might be TRBD1 (5 bases). Germline CDR1 is SGHRS and CDR2 is YFSETQ. This CDR3 contains 16 residues. With 0 bases removed from V and 2 bases from J, the gap between germline ends came to 14 bases. The CDR3 is CASSLAAGALNTEAFF. CDR3 nucleotides: TGCGCCAGCAGCTTGGCGGCTGGGGCTCTAAACACTGAAGCTTTCTTT.

This clone was picked up a small number of times. V and J are TRBV5-1 and TRBJ2-6; a possible D gene is TRBD2 (5 bases). Germline CDR1 SGHRS, CDR2 YFSETQ. The CDR3 is 18 residues long. The V gene lost 0 bases and the J gene lost 1 base, with 14 bases spanning the gap. The CDR3 loop is CASSLVAPGRSGANVLTF. For the CDR3, the DNA is TGCGCCAGCAGCTTGGTGGCCCCGGGAAGGTCTGGGGCCAACGTCCTGACTTTC.

The chain joins TRBV28 to TRBJ2-7; 9 bases align to TRBD1. The CDR3 extends over 16 amino acids. After removal of 7 bases from V and 5 bases from J, the junction contained 15 bases not matched to a gene. Germline V lookup: CDR1 MDHEN, CDR2 SYDVKM. The CDR3 nucleotides read TGTGCCAGCAATCGCCATTCCACAGGGGGCGGGCACGAGCAGTACTTC. Translating it yields CASNRHSTGGGHEQYF.

A word on this clone: Other DNA variants within this sample encode the same CDR3. The chain links TRBV15 to TRBJ2-3; D remains ambiguous. The CDR3 has 12 amino acids. Germline lookup yields CDR1 LNHNV and CDR2 YYDKDF (reference sequence). The V end lost 3 bases, the J end lost 3 bases, and 4 bases lay between the germline ends. The CDR3 DNA sequence: TGTGCCACCAGCAGGGCTACAGATACGCAGTATTTT. Translated, it gives CATSRATDTQYF. Full variable domain (outside the CDR3, taken from reference TRBV15 and TRBJ2-3): DAMVIQNPRYQVTQFGKPVTLSCSQTLNHNVMYWYQQKSSQAPKLLFHYYDKDFNNEADTPDNFQSRRPNTSFCFLDIRSPGLGDTAMYLCATSRATDTQYFGPGTRLTVL.

V is TRBV6-5 and J is TRBJ2-1; D possibly corresponds to TRBD2 (5 bases). This CDR3 spans 14 amino acids. Trimming removed 1 base from V and 6 bases from J, with 10 bases in between. Germline V gene data show CDR1 as MNHEY and CDR2 as SVGAGI. This CDR3 is CASSYFGGANEQFF. DNA of the CDR3: TGTGCCAGCAGTTACTTCGGAGGAGCCAATGAGCAGTTCTTC.

This rearrangement joins TRBV11-1 to TRBJ2-7, with TRBD1 matching 9 bases. CDR1 and CDR2 from the germline V gene are SGHAT and FQDESV (reference sequence). J was trimmed by 5 bases and V by 4 bases; bases with no gene match: 9. The CDR3 covers 15 residues. The CDR3: CASSSLGTGKNEQYF. As DNA, the CDR3 is TGTGCCAGCAGCTCTCTAGGGACAGGGAAAAACGAGCAGTACTTC.

V usage is TRBV28 and J usage is TRBJ1-2, with 8 bases identical to TRBD1. Germline V gives CDR1 MDHEN, CDR2 SYDVKM. V was pared by 3 bases and J by 8 bases, with 8 bases of the junction left unmatched. The CDR3 loop spans 14 amino acids. The CDR3 region is CASSFRGQGGGYTF. In DNA form, the CDR3 reads TGTGCCAGCAGTTTTCGCGGACAGGGAGGCGGCTACACCTTC.

The rearrangement links TRBV20-1 to TRBJ2-7; the D gene is possibly TRBD1 (5 bases). The CDR3 consists of 12 residues. Per germline, CDR1 DFQATT and CDR2 SNEGSKA (reference sequence). V dropped 3 bases and J dropped 3 bases, with 9 bases sitting between them. CDR3 loop: CSASSGFYEQYF. The CDR3 coding sequence is TGCAGTGCTAGTTCAGGGTTCTACGAGCAGTACTTC.

The chain employs TRBV28 and TRBJ1-6; D may be TRBD1 (6 bases). Germline CDR1 MDHEN, CDR2 SYDVKM. There are 12 residues in the CDR3. The V gene lost 6 bases and the J gene lost 10 bases, with 10 bases spanning the gap. CDR3 amino acids: CASSAGDSPLHF. The CDR3 coding sequence is TGTGCCAGCAGCGCAGGGGACTCACCCCTCCACTTT.

The chain uses TRBV5-1 and TRBJ2-3; possibly TRBD2 for D (6 bases). The CDR3 consists of 16 residues. Germline V gene data show CDR1 as SGHRS and CDR2 as YFSETQ. V lost 2 bases, J lost 4 bases, and 17 bases lay in between. The CDR3 DNA reads as TGCGCCAGCAGCTTTGGCGGGGCCCGGGTGGCAGATACGCAGTATTTT. Its protein product is CASSFGGARVADTQYF.

The chain carries TRBV6-5 and TRBJ2-4; 7 nucleotides match TRBD1. CDR3 length: 13 residues. Unmatched junction bases numbered 3, after V lost 7 bases and J lost 3 bases. Germline CDR1 and CDR2: MNHEY and SVGAGI. CDR3 protein: CASNTGVKNIQYF. DNA for the CDR3: TGTGCCAGCAATACAGGGGTCAAAAACATTCAGTACTTC.

The chain joins TRBV3-1 (or the pseudogene TRBV3-2) to TRBJ1-5; perhaps TRBD1 as D (5 bases). Germline assignment: CDR1 LGHDT and CDR2 YNNKEL (reference sequence). The CDR3 length is 13 residues. V lost 6 bases, J lost 9 bases, and 15 bases lay in between. In DNA form, the CDR3 reads TGTGCCAGCAGTATATCCAGGGATGGGCCCCAGCATTTT. As protein: CASSISRDGPQHF.